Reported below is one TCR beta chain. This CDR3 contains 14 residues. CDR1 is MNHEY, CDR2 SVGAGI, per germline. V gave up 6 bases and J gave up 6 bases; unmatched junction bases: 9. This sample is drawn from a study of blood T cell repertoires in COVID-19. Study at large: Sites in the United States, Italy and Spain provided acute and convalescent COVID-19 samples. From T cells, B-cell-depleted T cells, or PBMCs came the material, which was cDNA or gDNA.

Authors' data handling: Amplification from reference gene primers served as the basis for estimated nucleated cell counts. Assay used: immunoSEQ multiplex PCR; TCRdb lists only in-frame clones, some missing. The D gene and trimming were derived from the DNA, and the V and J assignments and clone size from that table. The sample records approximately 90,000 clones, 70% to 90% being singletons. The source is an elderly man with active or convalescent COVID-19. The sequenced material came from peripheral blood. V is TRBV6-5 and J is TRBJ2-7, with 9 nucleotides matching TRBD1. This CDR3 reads CASRRTGAFGEQYF. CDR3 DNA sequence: TGTGCCAGCAGACGGACAGGGGCTTTCGGCGAGCAGTACTTC.